Listed here is a single T cell receptor (beta chain). Its antigen remains unidentified. The PCR made use of 60 Vbeta and 13 Jbeta primers. In the original analysis: The authors later counted roughly 76 million unique TCR beta chains, some 10 million of them shared. Repertoires were generated with immunoSEQ multiplex PCR, while TCRdb's copy carries only in-frame clones and drops some. V and J calls plus clone size are reproduced from that table; the DNA served to infer D and trimming. The sample lists about 120,000 clones; 60% to 70% were seen once. Germline assignment: CDR1 SEHNR and CDR2 FQNEAQ (reference sequence). The ends lost 1 base at V and 3 bases at J; junction bases unmatched: 0. This CDR3 spans 15 amino acids. The data were obtained in a study of cytomegalovirus exposure and HLA in healthy donors. Overall study results and limits: According to a later analysis, most TCR beta chains associated with CMV appeared HLA-restricted. A list of 164 TCR beta chains associated with cytomegalovirus was given.

The clonotype originates from a woman aged 40 to 49 in good health and CMV-seropositive. The sequenced material came from PBMCs. V is TRBV7-9 and J is TRBJ2-7; 13 bases align to TRBD2. CDR3 amino acids: CASSLGLAGGYEQYF. CDR3 bases: TGTGCCAGCAGCTTAGGACTAGCGGGAGGCTACGAGCAGTACTTC.